The 6 T cell receptor beta chains listed next were all sequenced from one sample in a study of shared clonotypes between healthy human individuals (dated by TCRdb to about 2020). The method behind the library was the immunoSEQ multiplex PCR assay. TCRdb re-hosts the immuneACCESS table, in-frame sequences only. Its copies lack some clones; in the studies checked, an unresolved V gene accounts for under half of them, and the cause for the rest is not known. This sample gives around 2.5 million clones in total; 80% to 95% of them show up just once. Of the sample, around 0.37% falls within the top ten clones. The sequenced sample was naive CD4+ T cells from PBMCs. The sample's cell subset or site label is to be understood as: CD45RA+ positively selected. Receptors originate from a man between 18 and 35 years old in good health. Some clones in this sample may be carry-over from other donors' samples.

The chain carries TRBV11-3 and TRBJ2-3; D remains unclear. Germline CDR1 and CDR2: SGHNT and YENEEA. The length of the CDR3 is 13 residues. V dropped 3 bases and J dropped 3 bases, with 7 bases sitting between them. Here the CDR3 DNA reads TGTGCCAGCAGCTTCCTTAGTACAGATACGCAGTATTTT. Amino acid sequence: CASSFLSTDTQYF.

This sequence joins TRBV9 and TRBJ1-1; no firm D call. V lost 4 bases to trimming and J lost 4 bases, with 17 bases between them. The germline V gene encodes CDR1 SGDLS and CDR2 YYNGEE. The CDR3 loop spans 15 amino acids. For the CDR3, the DNA is TGTGCCAGCAGCAACCAACTTGGACGGAGCACTGAAGCTTTCTTT. As protein: CASSNQLGRSTEAFF.

This clone was seen a handful of times. In nucleotides, the CDR3 is TGTGCCAGCTCACCAAGCATGGTGGGGGAAGCCCAGCATTTT. Its protein product is CASSPSMVGEAQHF. The chain joins TRBV18 to TRBJ1-5; D may be TRBD1 (5 bases). V was clipped by 2 bases and J by 11 bases, with 16 bases between them. The CDR3 runs 14 residues. In germline, CDR1 is KGHSH, CDR2 LQKENI.

The rearrangement joins TRBV7-2 to TRBJ1-5; 9 bases are shared with TRBD1. Trimming removed 6 bases from V and 5 bases from J; junction bases left unmatched: 8. This CDR3 is 15 amino acids long. Germline CDR1 SGHTA, CDR2 FQGNSA. CDR3 sequence: CASSSPGQGHQPQHF. CDR3 DNA: TGTGCCAGCAGTTCACCGGGACAGGGCCATCAGCCCCAGCATTTT.

The rearrangement joins TRBV12-1 to TRBJ1-2. TRBV12-1 is a recognized pseudogene. The CDR3 sequence is 17 residues long. The CDR3 nucleotides are TGTGCCAGCAGCTTTAATGATGAAGCGGGGCGCTCCTATGGCTACACCTTC. Translation: CASSFNDEAGRSYGYTF.

The V call is TRBV5-5, the J call TRBJ2-7, with D possibly being TRBD1 (5 bases). The CDR3 length is 14 residues. Germline V CDR1 and CDR2: SGHKS, YYEKEE (reference sequence). V dropped 1 base and J dropped 0 bases, with 8 bases sitting between them. Written as DNA, the CDR3 is TGTGCCAGCAGCTTGTATCAGGGCTCCTACGAGCAGTACTTC. Translation gives CASSLYQGSYEQYF. The entire variable domain, with the rest obtained from reference TRBV5-5 and TRBJ2-7, is as follows: DAGVTQSPTHLIKTRGQQVTLRCSPISGHKSVSWYQQVLGQGPQFIFQYYEKEERGRGNFPDRFSARQFPNYSSELNVNALLLGDSALYLCASSLYQGSYEQYFGPGTRLTVT.